These 11 T cell receptor beta chains share one sample of origin, sequenced in a study of T cell responses to AZD1222 COVID-19 vaccine. Sequencing was performed with immunoSEQ multiplex PCR; in TCRdb, only in-frame clones are kept and a portion is missing. The sample carries more than 140,000 clones, approximately 90% recorded once. The sample consisted of peripheral blood, taken on day 0 of AZD1222 vaccination. Every receptor here comes from an adult in good health.

V and J are TRBV11-3 and TRBJ1-2; D gene ambiguous. V was cut by 1 base and J by 10 bases, with 22 bases left in between. Germline CDR1 reads SGHNT; CDR2 reads YENEEA. This CDR3 comprises 16 residues. The CDR3 here is CASSLGWSPGAVDYTF. The CDR3 DNA sequence: TGTGCCAGCAGCTTAGGGTGGTCCCCTGGTGCAGTGGACTACACCTTC.

Only a few counts were recorded for this clone. The J gene is TRBJ1-3, the V gene TRBV9, with 8 nucleotides matching TRBD1. The ends lost 4 bases at V and 2 bases at J; junction bases unmatched: 2. Germline V gene sequence: CDR1 SGDLS, CDR2 YYNGEE. The CDR3 has 14 residues. The CDR3: CASSQGQAGNTIYF. CDR3 coding DNA: TGTGCCAGCAGCCAGGGACAGGCTGGAAACACCATATATTTT.

This chain joins TRBV27 and TRBJ2-7; D is tentatively TRBD1 or TRBD2 (5 bases each). Germline CDR1 MNHEY, CDR2 SMNVEV (reference sequence). Trimming shortened V by 2 bases and J by 5 bases, and 16 bases separated the two germline ends. CDR3 length: 15 residues. This CDR3 reads CASSLPPGPHHEQYF. The CDR3 DNA reads TGTGCCAGCAGTTTACCTCCGGGACCCCACCACGAGCAGTACTTC.

The rearrangement joins TRBV6-6 to TRBJ2-1; D might be TRBD1 (5 bases). The CDR3 loop spans 12 amino acids. With 6 bases removed from V and 5 bases from J, the gap between germline ends came to 8 bases. In germline, CDR1 is MNHNY, CDR2 SVGAGI (reference sequence). The CDR3 DNA is TGTGCCAGCAGCCCGACAGACAATGAGCAGTTCTTC. Translated, it gives CASSPTDNEQFF.

The rearrangement links TRBV5-5 to TRBJ2-7, with 7 bases matching TRBD2. The CDR3 spans 17 residues. Germline CDR1 reads SGHKS; CDR2 reads YYEKEE (reference sequence). V lost 4 bases to trimming and J lost 4 bases; unmatched junction nucleotides: 17. The CDR3: CASSPTQTSWGGYEQYF. The CDR3 DNA reads TGTGCCAGCAGCCCAACCCAAACTAGCTGGGGGGGGTACGAGCAGTACTTC.

For the CDR3, the DNA is TGTGCCAGCAGCTTTGGTTTTCTGGCGGGGACTAGCAATCAGCCCCAGCATTTT. This gives the protein CASSFGFLAGTSNQPQHF. The chain recombines TRBV5-8 with TRBJ1-5; D is perhaps TRBD1 (5 bases). Between the trimmed V and J ends, which lost 2 bases and 0 bases, there was a span of 18 bases. The germline gives CDR1 SGHTS, CDR2 YDEGEE. The CDR3 has 18 amino acids.

This rearrangement joins TRBV25-1 to TRBJ1-4; D ambiguous. Germline loops: CDR1 MGHDK, CDR2 SYGVNS. The V and J ends lost 6 bases and 5 bases respectively, with 10 bases between them. This CDR3 contains 13 residues. CDR3 nucleotides: TGTGCCAGCAGGAGAGATCTAAATGAAAAACTGTTTTTT. This sequence encodes CASRRDLNEKLFF.

V and J are TRBV28 and TRBJ1-5, with D possibly being TRBD1 (5 bases). CDR1 is MDHEN and CDR2 is SYDVKM in the germline V gene. Trimming removed 2 bases at V and 4 bases at J, with 12 bases between. The length of the CDR3 is 15 residues. The DNA for the CDR3 is TGTGCCAGCAGTTTAGGGGACGACCGGAATCAGCCCCAGCATTTT. This sequence encodes CASSLGDDRNQPQHF.

The rearrangement joins TRBV11-3 to TRBJ1-1, with TRBD1 identical over 7 bases. CDR3 length: 14 residues. Germline V gene lookup returns CDR1 SGHNT and CDR2 YENEEA. The trim removed 3 bases at V and 2 bases at J, leaving 3 bases unmatched. The CDR3 here is CASSLRQGNTEAFF. In DNA form, the CDR3 reads TGTGCCAGCAGCTTGAGACAGGGAAACACTGAAGCTTTCTTT. The full variable domain, in which reference TRBV11-3 and TRBJ1-1 provide the parts outside the CDR3, is EAGVVQSPRYKIIEKKQPVAFWCNPISGHNTLYWYLQNLGQGPELLIRYENEEAVDDSQLPKDRFSAERLKGVDSTLKIQPAELGDSAVYLCASSLRQGNTEAFFGQGTRLTVV.

This rearrangement joins TRBV29-1 to TRBJ1-5; D not resolved. The CDR3 length is 10 residues. Germline-derived CDR1 and CDR2 are SQVTM and ANQGSEA. V lost 5 bases and J lost 5, with 4 bases in between. The CDR3 reads CSVHHQPQHF. CDR3 in DNA: TGCAGCGTTCATCATCAGCCCCAGCATTTT.

The chain has TRBV10-3 and TRBJ2-2; 10 bases line up with TRBD1. V gave up 10 bases and J gave up 3 bases; unmatched junction bases: 5. Germline V gives CDR1 ENHRY, CDR2 SYGVKD. The CDR3 covers 14 residues. The CDR3: CASRGTGDTGELFF. The CDR3 bases are TGTGCCAGCAGGGGGACAGGGGACACCGGGGAGCTGTTTTTT.